What follows are 7 T cell receptor beta chains derived from one specimen sequenced in a study of blood T cell repertoires in COVID-19. Assay: immunoSEQ multiplex PCR; the TCRdb copy retains only in-frame clones and omits some. The table has about 190,000 clones, around four fifths seen once. The sequencing sample was made of peripheral blood. These receptors came from a human donor in a cohort sampled during active COVID-19.

The chain combines TRBV27 with TRBJ2-7; 12 bases agree with TRBD2. V shed 3 bases, J shed 5 bases, and the junction held 2 bases outside the gene matches. The CDR3 is 14 residues long. Germline loops: CDR1 MNHEY, CDR2 SMNVEV (reference sequence). DNA for the CDR3: TGTGCCAGCAGTTTCCCTAGCGGGAGGGACGAGCAGTACTTC. Its translation: CASSFPSGRDEQYF.

A note on this clone: This sample also contains other DNA sequences that code for the same CDR3. The rearrangement joins TRBV3-1 (or the pseudogene TRBV3-2) to TRBJ2-5, with unresolved D. This CDR3 spans 12 amino acids. CDR1 and CDR2 (germline): LGHDT, YNNKEL (reference sequence). Trimming removed 6 bases from V and 2 bases from J, with 7 bases in between. The CDR3 nucleotides read TGTGCCAGCAGTCTACGACAAGAGACCCAGTACTTC. This translates into CASSLRQETQYF.

This clone was seen more than once but under ten times. The V call is TRBV28, the J call TRBJ1-2; TRBD1 matches at 9 bases. The CDR3 loop spans 13 amino acids. Trimming took 2 bases from V and 8 from J; bases not matched to a gene: 3. Looked up from germline, CDR1 is MDHEN and CDR2 is SYDVKM. CDR3 DNA: TGTGCCAGCAGTTTAGGGACAGGGTCCGGCTACACCTTC. It codes for CASSLGTGSGYTF.

This chain joins TRBV7-9 and TRBJ2-5, with 7 positions matching TRBD1. The CDR3 loop spans 14 amino acids. The junction had 10 bases not matched to a gene; V was cut back by 6 bases and J by 6 bases. The germline gives CDR1 SEHNR, CDR2 FQNEAQ (reference sequence). DNA for the CDR3: TGTGCCAGCAGTCGTCTGGGACAGAGGAAGACCCAGTACTTC. It is translated as CASSRLGQRKTQYF.

The count of this clone is one. The chain couples TRBV28 to TRBJ2-1; tentative D call: TRBD1 (6 bases). Germline loops: CDR1 MDHEN, CDR2 SYDVKM. Trimming removed 6 bases at V and 8 bases at J, with 17 bases between. The CDR3 sequence is 14 residues long. The CDR3 bases are TGTGCCAGCAGCGGGTGGGGGCTCGGGGATGAGCAGTTCTTC. It yields the protein CASSGWGLGDEQFF.

V gene TRBV7-9 combines with J gene TRBJ2-1; 7 nucleotides line up with TRBD2. The V and J ends lost 4 bases and 4 bases, in that order; junction bases with no gene match: 10. From germline, CDR1 is SEHNR and CDR2 FQNEAQ (reference sequence). The CDR3 runs to 16 residues. The CDR3 DNA follows: TGTGCCAGCAGCTCTGGAGCGGGACCGGGTTACAATGAGCAGTTCTTC. This translates into CASSSGAGPGYNEQFF.

The rearrangement uses TRBV6-5 and TRBJ1-6; the match to TRBD1 covers 7 bases. The V and J ends lost 7 bases and 7 bases, in that order; junction bases with no gene match: 10. Germline CDR1 is MNHEY and CDR2 is SVGAGI. The CDR3 spans 15 residues. CDR3 loop: CASTRKTGWNSPLHF. The CDR3 bases are TGTGCCAGCACCAGGAAGACAGGGTGGAATTCACCCCTCCACTTT.